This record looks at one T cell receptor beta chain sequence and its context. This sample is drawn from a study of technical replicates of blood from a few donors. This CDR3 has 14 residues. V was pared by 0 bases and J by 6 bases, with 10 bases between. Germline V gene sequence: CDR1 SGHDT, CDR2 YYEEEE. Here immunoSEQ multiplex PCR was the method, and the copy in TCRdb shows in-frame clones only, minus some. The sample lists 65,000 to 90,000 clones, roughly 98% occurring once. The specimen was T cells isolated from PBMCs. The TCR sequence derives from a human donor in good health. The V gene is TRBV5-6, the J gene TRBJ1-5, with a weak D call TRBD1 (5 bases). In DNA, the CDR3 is TGTGCCAGCAGCTTGGTGGGGCAGGGTCAGCCCCAGCATTTT. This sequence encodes CASSLVGQGQPQHF.